Here is one T cell receptor beta chain with its context. Its antigen remains unknown. This record comes from a study of T cell repertoires in cytomegalovirus infection. This CDR3 has 14 amino acids. V trimming: 2 bases; J trimming: 10 bases; junction bases outside the gene matches: 12. Germline-derived CDR1 and CDR2 are SGHDT and YYEEEE. Whole-study findings and limits: CMV-specific HLA-C-restricted TCR beta clonotypes dominated the ex vivo response.

TCRdb reanalysed the reads using MiXCR and keeps one entry per CDR3 protein. The repertoire holds about 160,000 distinct CDR3 sequences, with roughly a sixth as singletons. This receptor was identified in a human donor in good health (CMV status not recorded). Some clones in this sample may be carry-over from other donors' samples. What was sequenced was CD8+ T cells from PBMCs. The gene calls are TRBV5-6 and TRBJ2-7; 7 bases match TRBD1. CDR3: CASSFSGQFNPQYF. In DNA form, the CDR3 reads TGTGCCAGCAGCTTCTCGGGACAGTTCAACCCCCAGTACTTC.